These T cell receptor beta chains were read from a single sample in a study of PD-L1 blockade in urothelial cancer. TCRdb's copy holds only in-frame clones and misses some; the assay was immunoSEQ multiplex PCR. The sample contains around 53,000 clones, approximately 80% of which appear only once. Source: PBMCs, taken around atezolizumab (anti-PD-L1) treatment. The source of these receptors is a man aged 40-50 years with urothelial cancer. CDR3s include the opening cysteine and the closing phenylalanine or tryptophan. A D gene is named only where the DNA matches it firmly. Not all rows give a size; the values are once, few, many and, for expanded clones, a class.

V	J	D	size	CDR3	DNA
TRBV29-1	TRBJ2-7	NA	NA	CSVETRSTYEQYF	TGCAGCGTTGAAACTAGATCGACCTACGAGCAGTACTTC
TRBV4-2	TRBJ1-5	TRBD1	NA	CASSPGTGVYQPQHF	TGTGCCAGCAGCCCCGGGACAGGGGTATATCAGCCCCAGCATTTT
TRBV29-1	TRBJ1-1	TRBD1	NA	CSVAPQGARVAFF	TGCAGCGTTGCCCCACAGGGGGCTCGGGTTGCTTTCTTT
TRBV6-1	TRBJ2-3	NA	NA	CASSGWLGTAVTDTQYF	TGTGCCAGCAGTGGATGGCTCGGGACTGCAGTCACAGATACGCAGTATTTT
TRBV9	TRBJ1-2	NA	NA	CASSVGHKPADGYTF	TGTGCCAGCAGCGTAGGACACAAACCAGCGGATGGCTACACCTTC
TRBV30	TRBJ2-7	TRBD1	NA	CAWKGQGYEQYF	TGTGCCTGGAAGGGACAGGGCTACGAGCAGTACTTC
TRBV30	TRBJ1-2	NA	NA	CAWSVPGSTNYGYTF	TGTGCCTGGAGTGTACCGGGGTCTACTAACTATGGCTACACCTTC
TRBV11-3	TRBJ2-2	NA	NA	CASSVQGSGELFF	TGTGCCAGCAGCGTACAGGGTTCCGGGGAGCTGTTTTTT
TRBV27	TRBJ2-7	TRBD2	NA	CASRAQREGPYEQYF	TGTGCCAGCAGGGCTCAGCGGGAGGGTCCCTACGAGCAGTACTTC
TRBV29-1	TRBJ1-4	NA	NA	CSVESPTGGEKLFF	TGCAGCGTTGAGTCTCCGACGGGTGGTGAAAAACTGTTTTTT
TRBV5-1	TRBJ2-5	TRBD2	NA	CASSLTSDPPGTQYF	TGCGCCAGCAGTCTGACTAGCGATCCCCCCGGGACCCAGTACTTC
TRBV4-3	TRBJ2-3	NA	NA	CASSQGHFTDTQYF	TGCGCCAGCAGCCAAGGGCATTTCACAGATACGCAGTATTTT
TRBV28	TRBJ1-1	TRBD1	NA	CASSGQLNTEAFF	TGTGCCAGCTCGGGACAGTTGAACACTGAAGCTTTCTTT
TRBV10-3	TRBJ2-3	NA	NA	CAVQGRGDTQYF	TGTGCCGTCCAGGGGAGGGGAGATACGCAGTATTTT
TRBV30	TRBJ2-6	NA	NA	CAWNAGRLSGANVLTF	TGTGCCTGGAATGCAGGCCGGCTCTCTGGGGCCAACGTCCTGACTTTC
TRBV4-3	TRBJ2-3	TRBD2	NA	CASSQTGTRAQYF	TGCGCCAGCAGCCAGACCGGGACTAGAGCGCAGTATTTT
TRBV7-2	TRBJ1-3	TRBD1	NA	CASLRTGSSGNTIYF	TGTGCCAGCCTAAGGACAGGTAGCTCTGGAAACACCATATATTTT
TRBV6-5	TRBJ1-1	TRBD1	NA	CASRGTANTEAFF	TGTGCCAGCAGGGGGACAGCGAACACTGAAGCTTTCTTT
TRBV2	TRBJ1-1	NA	NA	CASSLSTGTAFF	TGTGCCAGCAGTCTGAGTACAGGGACGGCTTTCTTT
TRBV18	TRBJ1-1	NA	NA	CASSKGKGTEAFF	TGTGCCAGCTCAAAGGGGAAGGGCACTGAAGCTTTCTTT
TRBV7-2	TRBJ2-2	NA	NA	CASSLQASNTGELFF	TGTGCCAGCAGCTTACAAGCGTCGAACACCGGGGAGCTGTTTTTT
TRBV18	TRBJ2-7	TRBD1	NA	CASSPDRAYEQYF	TGTGCCAGCTCACCGGACAGGGCCTACGAGCAGTACTTC
TRBV4-1	TRBJ1-2	TRBD1	few	CASSQVPGTDYGYTF	TGCGCCAGCAGCCAAGTCCCTGGGACAGACTATGGCTACACCTTC
TRBV7-3	TRBJ2-3	TRBD2	NA	CASSLTGRTSGSTDTQYF	TGTGCCAGCAGCTTAACCGGGAGGACTAGCGGTAGCACAGATACGCAGTATTTT
TRBV6-1	TRBJ2-1	NA	NA	CASRIEGGSYNEQFF	TGTGCCAGCAGGATCGAGGGGGGGTCCTACAATGAGCAGTTCTTC
TRBV9	TRBJ1-1	NA	NA	CASSVVTGWSTEAFF	TGTGCCAGCAGCGTAGTGACGGGTTGGTCCACTGAAGCTTTCTTT
TRBV7-3	TRBJ1-5	TRBD1	NA	CASSPGGQVNQPQHF	TGTGCCAGCAGCCCAGGCGGACAGGTCAATCAGCCCCAGCATTTT
TRBV5-3	TRBJ1-2	TRBD1	once	CARSTGTGGLGYTF	TGTGCCAGAAGCACGGGGACAGGGGGCCTTGGCTACACCTTC
TRBV5-6	TRBJ2-1	TRBD2	NA	CASSLRTSGTYNEQFF	TGTGCCAGCAGCTTAAGGACTAGCGGCACCTACAATGAGCAGTTCTTC
TRBV18	TRBJ2-2	TRBD1	once	CASSPQTGWGTGELFF	TGTGCCAGCTCACCACAGACAGGGTGGGGCACCGGGGAGCTGTTTTTT
TRBV6-1	TRBJ2-3	NA	NA	CASAVEADTQYF	TGTGCCAGCGCCGTAGAGGCAGATACGCAGTATTTT
TRBV5-1	TRBJ2-2	TRBD2	few	CATQAGGLPGELFF	TGCGCCACCCAAGCGGGAGGGCTCCCCGGGGAGCTGTTTTTT
TRBV28	TRBJ1-1	TRBD1	NA	CASSPGTHRGTEAFF	TGTGCCAGCAGCCCGGGGACCCACAGGGGAACTGAAGCTTTCTTT
TRBV7-2	TRBJ2-2	NA	NA	CASSLRREQNTGELFF	TGTGCCAGCAGCTTACGTCGGGAGCAGAACACCGGGGAGCTGTTTTTT
TRBV18	TRBJ2-2	TRBD1	once	CASSPGQGDTGELFF	TGTGCCAGCTCACCAGGACAGGGGGACACCGGGGAGCTGTTTTTT
TRBV2	TRBJ1-1	TRBD1	NA	CASSRDRNTEAFF	TGTGCCAGCAGCCGGGACAGGAACACTGAAGCTTTCTTT
TRBV9	TRBJ2-7	TRBD2	once	CASSVKLAGEQYF	TGTGCCAGCAGCGTAAAACTAGCGGGCGAGCAGTACTTC
TRBV28	TRBJ1-2	TRBD1	NA	CASRTGTGGLGYGYTF	TGTGCCAGCAGAACCGGGACAGGGGGCTTAGGGTATGGCTACACCTTC
TRBV30	TRBJ2-3	TRBD1	NA	CAWSVRDRGRGTDTQYF	TGTGCCTGGAGTGTAAGGGACAGGGGTAGAGGTACAGATACGCAGTATTTT